These 7 T cell receptor beta chains were all obtained from the same sample, sequenced in a study of blood T cells in healthy people across ages (dated by TCRdb to between 2014 and 2017). Library preparation was by 5' RACE. Reads for this sample came from an Illumina HiSeq 2500. A second PCR of roughly 7 to 12 cycles was performed with a sample-barcoded 5' primer and a J-beta primer mix. Clones were called with MiXCR by TCRdb after fastp trimmed the public reads at Q25, and only in-frame beta chains were retained. Entries that share a CDR3 protein sequence are merged under the most common genes and DNA. Present in this sample are about 570,000 distinct CDR3 sequences, roughly a quarter of which were seen just once. Approximately 17% of the sample goes to the ten largest clones. Sequencing input: blood. These TCRs come from a woman aged 70-85 years in good health.

The V gene is TRBV5-1, the J gene TRBJ2-7; D is possibly TRBD1 or TRBD2 (6 bases each). V lost 4 bases to trimming and J lost 6 bases, with 17 bases between them. CDR1 SGHRS and CDR2 YFSETQ come from the germline V gene. The CDR3 length is 14 residues. The chain's CDR3 is CASSGGTNLGEQYF. CDR3 bases: TGCGCCAGCAGCGGCGGGACAAATCTCGGCGAGCAGTACTTC.

The chain employs TRBV29-1 and TRBJ1-2; TRBD1 is a possible D gene (5 bases). Trimming took 7 bases from V and 6 from J, leaving 18 bases between them. Germline CDR1 SQVTM, CDR2 ANQGSEA. The CDR3 spans 13 residues. The CDR3 region has the DNA TGCAGCGCGGTGAACCAGGGAGGGGATGGCTACACCTTC. It translates to CSAVNQGGDGYTF.

The rearrangement joins TRBV4-2 to TRBJ1-6, with a tentative D call TRBD1 (5 bases). This CDR3 has 15 amino acids. Between the trimmed V and J ends, which lost 5 bases and 5 bases, there was a span of 13 bases. Germline V gene lookup returns CDR1 LGHNA and CDR2 YNFKEQ. CDR3 DNA sequence: TGTGCCAGCAGCTACTCCGGGGCTGATAATTCACCCCTCCACTTT. It yields the protein CASSYSGADNSPLHF.

The chain joins TRBV7-2 to TRBJ1-2, with a tentative D call TRBD1 (6 bases). The CDR3 spans 15 residues. Germline V CDR1 and CDR2: SGHTA, FQGNSA. V lost 2 bases to trimming and J lost 2 bases, with 12 bases between them. The CDR3 DNA follows: TGTGCCAGCAGCTTAAACGCTGGGGGCAACTATGGCTACACCTTC. It codes for CASSLNAGGNYGYTF.

The chain has TRBV5-1 and TRBJ1-1; D uncertain. The CDR3 runs 16 residues. Germline CDR1 reads SGHRS; CDR2 reads YFSETQ. V was shortened by 4 bases and J by 0 bases, with 16 bases between the two germline ends. Here the CDR3 DNA reads TGCGCCAGCAGCCCGGGCCCCTTTACAATGAACACTGAAGCTTTCTTT. Translation: CASSPGPFTMNTEAFF.

This clonotype was seen a handful of times. The genes are TRBV6-5 and TRBJ1-4; the match to TRBD1 covers 7 bases. The CDR3 is 15 residues long. V shed 5 bases, J shed 3 bases, and the junction held 6 bases outside the gene matches. Germline values: CDR1 MNHEY, CDR2 SVGAGI. CDR3 protein: CASSRQGLANEKLFF. In nucleotides, the CDR3 is TGTGCCAGCAGTCGACAGGGTTTGGCTAATGAAAAACTGTTTTTT.

This clonotype was seen only a few times. An end of the junction does not agree with germline; a read error may underlie this. The CDR3, as DNA: TGCGCCAGCAGCTTTTCTAACGGGGGTAAAGAGACCCTGTACTTC. It yields the protein CASSFSNGGKETLYF. This sequence joins TRBV5-1 and TRBJ2-5; perhaps TRBD2 as D (6 bases). The germline V gene has CDR1 SGHRS and CDR2 YFSETQ. The CDR3 is 15 residues long.